This T cell receptor (beta chain) derives from a study of control samples from healthy donors and cancer patients. Here immunoSEQ multiplex PCR was the method, and the copy in TCRdb shows in-frame clones only, minus some. Among about 150,000 clones, 91% were seen once, and the ten largest hold 2% to 2.5%. This CDR3 has 17 amino acids. Germline V gene lookup returns CDR1 LGHDT and CDR2 YNNKEL (reference sequence). Trimming at V came to 0 bases and at J to 2 bases, leaving 7 bases not matched to a gene. The clonotype comes from a woman aged 40 to 50 in good health. The sequenced sample was blood. This chain joins TRBV3-1 (or the pseudogene TRBV3-2) and TRBJ1-3; 7 nucleotides align to TRBD1. DNA for the CDR3: TGTGCCAGCAGCCAAGAGGATAACAGGGGCCCTGGAAACACCATATATTTT. Its translation: CASSQEDNRGPGNTIYF.